This T cell receptor (beta chain) originates from a study of CD4+ T cells in melanoma. Using immunoSEQ multiplex PCR, the repertoire was profiled, and TCRdb retains in-frame clones only, with some absent. Among roughly 60,000 clones listed, over 60% were seen once. Findings of the study overall: CD8+ T cell, macrophage and B cell function reportedly correlated with neoantigen-specific CD4+ T cells. Neoantigen-specific CD4+ T cells in melanoma reportedly had diverse differentiation states.

With regard to this clone: Its specificity is unknown.

V was shortened by 5 bases and J by 1 base, with 16 bases between the two germline ends. Germline V CDR1 and CDR2: SGHTA, FQGTGA. The CDR3 is 16 residues long. The chain joins TRBV7-3 to TRBJ2-3, with D possibly matching TRBD2 (6 bases). This receptor was taken from a human donor with melanoma. Sequenced material: tumor tissue. CDR3 nucleotide sequence: TGTGCCAGCAGCCCATTAGGGACTTCCGGCACAGATACGCAGTATTTT. Protein sequence: CASSPLGTSGTDTQYF.